This T cell receptor beta chain originates from a study of blood T cells in healthy people across ages (dated by TCRdb to between 2015 and 2016). In terms of the full investigation: In model experiments, template switching captured about one uniquely barcoded TCR beta cDNA molecule for every two T cells. Donors were grouped into four age groups: young (average 16 years), middle-aged (less than 40), aged (over 55) and long-lived (about 89). Using deep sequencing normalized with unique cDNA molecular identifiers, the study measured how TCR beta repertoire diversity changes with age. Two additional independent replicas of 1 million unique cDNA reads from the same blood draw were analyzed for two donors (one aged 18 to 30 and one aged 80 or older). To avoid experimental bias, donors of different ages were spread randomly across the sequencing lanes. What the authors observed across the whole study: Estimates of total diversity from one million sequenced T cells were regarded as lower bounds and underestimates. The long-lived group showed more naive CD4+ T cells, fewer expanded clones and increased TCR diversity than the aged group, suggesting age selection. The percentage of naive T cells measured by flow cytometry correlated strongly with observed TCR beta diversity. Conclusive comparison of naive and antigen-experienced compartments was prevented by the profiling of bulk unsorted PBMCs. As age increased, observed TCR beta diversity per million T cells dropped in a roughly linear way, and a significant reduction was already evident by age roughly 40. Donor CMV infection status was unknown, potentially confounding age-related changes in expanded clonotypes.

The approximately 41 donors, aged roughly 6 to 95 years, were systemically healthy Caucasian individuals from Russia. Each donor gave about 9.7 milliliters of peripheral blood, drawn into EDTA-treated Vacutainer tubes. Ficoll-Paque density-gradient centrifugation was used to isolate PBMCs, with at least 7 million obtained per sample. Trizol reagent was used to extract total RNA from the PBMCs, yielding at least 5.5 micrograms per sample. For every donor, flow cytometry on a PBMC aliquot measured the percentage of naive CD45RAhigh/CD27high T cells. In regard to this clonotype: Its binding antigen is unknown. No base-level quality is on record; no much larger clone is a single base apart.

A distance of 25 bases separates the germline ends of V and J, which lose 4 bases and 15 bases respectively. The germline V gene specifies SGHDN as CDR1 and FVKESK as CDR2. The CDR3 starts with the cysteine, ends with the phenylalanine, and has 15 residues. Only the CDR3 region is kept as DNA, spanning 45 bases read in frame from base 1. The library came from 5' RACE. Instrument used: Illumina HiSeq 2500. A second PCR of roughly 7 to 11 cycles was performed with a sample-barcoded 5' primer and a J-beta primer mix. A unique molecular identifier was introduced onto each TCR beta cDNA molecule by a template-switch 5' adaptor carrying 12 random nucleotides. Each sample yielded at least 2.5 million CDR3-containing paired-end reads. All of the RNA was converted into first-strand cDNA using the Mint cDNA synthesis kit, with a TRBC-specific oligonucleotide serving as the primer. Following uracil-DNA glycosylase treatment, a first 18-cycle PCR with universal primers M1SS and BC2_uni_R was performed on all cDNA. In the source study's methods: Normalization of each sample was performed by random selection of 1 million high-quality reads, each carrying a distinct molecular identifier. Reads with shared molecular identifiers were discarded instead of being binned into consensus sequences. MiTCR, with a Q25 quality threshold and the strictest error-elimination algorithm, was used for CDR3 identification, clonotype clustering and error correction. A nonparametric unseen species model using Euler transformation provided a lower-bound estimate of total TCR beta diversity. Using fastp at Q25 and MiXCR, TCRdb reprocessed the public reads and kept productive beta chains. Every entry covers one CDR3 protein and lists the most common genes and DNA from its rows. The V and J calls follow TCRdb's processing rather than the paper's. The sample yields hundreds of thousands of distinct CDR3 sequences; 62% were counted once. The ten most abundant clones make up roughly 25% of the sample.

The clonotype comes from a man aged 25 to 40 in good health. Here the chain combines TRBV14 and TRBJ2-1, with no D gene named confidently. The source material was blood. The CDR3 corresponds to CASSPLGNMVPPGFF. In nucleotides, the sequence is TGTGCCAGCAGCCCCTTGGGGAATATGGTCCCGCCCGGGTTCTTC.